The clone carrying this TCR beta chain was counted only a few times. Its antigen is unidentified. The germline gives CDR1 PRHDT, CDR2 FYEKMQ (reference sequence). V dropped 7 bases and J dropped 2 bases, with 19 bases sitting between them. The CDR3 sequence is 16 residues long. This sample is drawn from a study of CD8 T cells in ankylosing spondylitis. Via MiXCR, TCRdb re-called the 5' RACE reads, giving one row per CDR3 protein. This sample carries over 150,000 distinct CDR3 sequences, roughly 20% of them seen once, and the ten largest clones take approximately 4%. Study results and caveats: Clones linked to disease, bearing a CD8+ phenotype, were relatively rare in peripheral blood.

This sequence originates from a male donor between 10 and 30 years old with ankylosing spondylitis or in good health (not recorded which). The material sequenced was blood, either unsorted or a sorted T cell fraction (not recorded which). The rearrangement joins TRBV13 to TRBJ2-3; possible D gene TRBD1, 7 bases. CDR3 DNA: TGTGCCAGCACCTCACAGGGGACTTCTAACACAGATACGCAGTATTTT. It encodes CASTSQGTSNTDTQYF.